Given below is one TCR beta chain in context. The target antigen is unknown. The CDR3 spans 12 residues. Germline loops: CDR1 SEHNR, CDR2 FQNEAQ (reference sequence). V lost 2 bases and J 7 bases, leaving 8 bases between the germline ends. PCR was performed using 60 Vbeta and 13 Jbeta primers. Method: immunoSEQ multiplex PCR; TCRdb's copy keeps in-frame clones and lacks some. Among about 190,000 clones listed, approximately 88% were seen once. This entry comes from a study of cytomegalovirus exposure and HLA in healthy donors. Whole-study results and caveats: Previous analysis showed most TCR beta V segments were productive about 87% or about 30% of the time.

Sequenced sample: PBMCs. This TCR came from a woman aged 50 to 60 in good health and CMV-seropositive. The gene calls are TRBV7-9 and TRBJ1-1; D unclear. Written as DNA, the CDR3 is TGTGCCAGCAGCTTATCCACATATGAAGCTTTCTTT. It specifies CASSLSTYEAFF. The whole variable domain, filled in from reference TRBV7-9 and TRBJ1-1, reads DTGVSQNPRHKITKRGQNVTFRCDPISEHNRLYWYRQTLGQGPEFLTYFQNEAQLEKSRLLSDRFSAERPKGSFSTLEIQRTEQGDSAMYLCASSLSTYEAFFGQGTRLTVV.